This T cell receptor (beta chain) was obtained from a study of response to subunit inactivated influenza vaccine. As to this clonotype: The target antigen is unknown.

Whole-study results and caveats: Few additional T cells are recruited per seasonal influenza vaccination, authors suggested.

TCRdb itself ran the RT-PCR reads through MiXCR, one entry per CDR3 protein. The sample holds almost 600,000 distinct CDR3 sequences, around 13% seen once. Between the trimmed V and J ends, which lost 4 bases and 13 bases, there was a span of 16 bases. The CDR3 has 12 residues. Germline lookup yields CDR1 MDHEN and CDR2 SYDVKM. V is TRBV28 and J is TRBJ1-2; D remains ambiguous. The specimen comprised PBMCs from blood, sampled approximately 13 days after vaccination. This receptor was taken from a man aged 50-59 years who received an inactivated influenza vaccine. The CDR3 sequence is CASSSTTLNLTF. The CDR3 coding sequence is TGTGCCAGCAGTTCGACTACCCTTAATCTCACCTTC.